These 5 T cell receptor beta chains were all obtained from the same sample, sequenced in a study of post-analysis software for immune sequencing data (dated by TCRdb to between 2015 and 2017). Study-wide findings and limitations: Significantly higher frequencies in patients than in controls were found for roughly 5 TRBV segments, including TRBV5-6, TRBV5-1 and TRBV20-1.

The library was generated by PCR. TCRdb lists the instrument as Illumina HiSeq 2500. Unique molecular identifiers were incorporated into TCR beta cDNA libraries to reduce PCR and sequencing biases. Through fastp at Q25 and MiXCR, TCRdb rebuilt clones from the public reads, retaining in-frame beta chains. One record per CDR3 amino acid sequence lists the most common genes and DNA. This sample holds some 240,000 distinct CDR3 sequences; less than 40% were observed only once. The top ten hold less than 6% of the sample. These receptors have no known antigen. Sequencing input: blood. The receptors stem from a girl between 10 and 17 years old with multiple sclerosis.

V and J are TRBV20-1 and TRBJ2-7; TRBD1 might be the D (5 bases). The CDR3 runs 14 residues. V dropped 3 bases and J dropped 4 bases, with 16 bases sitting between them. Germline assignment: CDR1 DFQATT and CDR2 SNEGSKA (reference sequence). The CDR3 protein is CSARGQGLDYEQYF. The DNA for the CDR3 is TGCAGTGCTAGGGGGCAGGGTCTCGATTACGAGCAGTACTTC.

There are a few counts of this clonotype. The CDR3, as DNA: TGTGCCAGTACTCCGCCGGGACAGGGCTTGAATGGCTACACCTTC. Protein product: CASTPPGQGLNGYTF. This rearrangement joins TRBV19 to TRBJ1-2; 9 bases are shared with TRBD1. Losses at the gene ends were 7 bases for V and 6 bases for J; bases not matched to a gene: 12. Germline V gene data show CDR1 as LNHDA and CDR2 as SQIVND (reference sequence). The CDR3 runs to 15 residues. Drawing the rest from reference TRBV19 and TRBJ1-2, the complete variable domain is DGGITQSPKYLFRKEGQNVTLSCEQNLNHDAMYWYRQDPGQGLRLIYYSQIVNDFQKGDIAEGYSVSREKKESFPLTVTSAQKNPTAFYLCASTPPGQGLNGYTFGSGTRLTVV.

A remark on this clonotype: A read error may produce the germline difference seen at one junction end. The chain joins TRBV6-6 to TRBJ1-1; D gene uncertain. Germline CDR1 MNHNY, CDR2 SVGAGI (reference sequence). This CDR3 is built from 12 residues. This CDR3 reads CASSFQASGAFF. The CDR3 DNA reads as TGTGCCAGTAGTTTTCAGGCATCGGGGGCTTTCTTT.

DNA of the CDR3: TGTGCCAGCAGCCGGACTAGCGCCCAAGAGACCCAGTACTTC. It translates to CASSRTSAQETQYF. The rearrangement uses TRBV2 and TRBJ2-5; 9 bases fit TRBD2. The trim removed 6 bases at V and 1 base at J, leaving 3 bases unmatched. The CDR3 is 14 amino acids. Germline V CDR1 and CDR2: SNHLY, FYNNEI.

This clonotype was observed at least ten times. The gene calls are TRBV13 and TRBJ1-2, with D hard to call. The CDR3 is 15 amino acids. V was trimmed by 5 bases and J by 0 bases, leaving 13 bases between them. The germline V gene encodes CDR1 PRHDT and CDR2 FYEKMQ (reference sequence). In DNA, the CDR3 is TGTGCCAGCAGCCACGGGAAAAACTCTAACTATGGCTACACCTTC. This translates into CASSHGKNSNYGYTF. The full variable domain, in which reference TRBV13 and TRBJ1-2 provide the parts outside the CDR3, is AAGVIQSPRHLIKEKRETATLKCYPIPRHDTVYWYQQGPGQDPQFLISFYEKMQSDKGSIPDRFSAQQFSDYHSELNMSSLELGDSALYFCASSHGKNSNYGYTFGSGTRLTVV.